The 24 T cell receptor beta chains below come from one sample, sequenced in a study of T-cell reconstitution after alpha-beta-depleted transplantation in children. A library of TCRbeta sequences, prepared with unique molecular identifiers, was generated. TCRdb itself ran the PCR reads through MiXCR, one entry per CDR3 protein. The top ten hold 2% to 3% of the sample, which has around 480,000 distinct CDR3 sequences, roughly 33% seen once. The sequencing here drew on PBMCs from the stem cell graft donor, taken from the stem cell graft. Every receptor here comes from a human donor who donated a stem cell graft to a child with aplastic anemia.

This chain uses TRBV5-1 with TRBJ2-1; 7 bases map to TRBD2. CDR1 and CDR2 from the germline V gene are SGHRS and YFSETQ. J was trimmed by 7 bases and V by 3 bases; bases with no gene match: 4. CDR3 length equals 13 residues. The CDR3 here is CASSSLAVNEQFF. The CDR3 DNA reads as TGCGCCAGCAGCTCCCTAGCGGTTAATGAGCAGTTCTTC.

This rearrangement joins TRBV7-8 to TRBJ2-4, with TRBD1 matching 11 bases. There are 15 residues in the CDR3. Germline V gives CDR1 SGHVS, CDR2 FQNEAQ. V trimming: 5 bases; J trimming: 7 bases; junction bases outside the gene matches: 7. The CDR3 is CASSPRTGGSNIQYF. The CDR3 DNA follows: TGTGCCAGCAGCCCTCGGACAGGGGGCTCGAACATTCAGTACTTC. Full variable domain (outside the CDR3, taken from reference TRBV7-8 and TRBJ2-4): GAGVSQSPRYKVAKRGQDVALRCDPISGHVSLFWYQQALGQGPEFLTYFQNEAQLDKSGLPSDRFFAERPEGSVSTLKIQRTQQEDSAVYLCASSPRTGGSNIQYFGAGTRLSVL.

J is TRBJ1-5 and V is TRBV18; D unresolved. Trimming left V 3 bases short and J 2 bases short, with 8 bases between. Germline loops: CDR1 KGHSH, CDR2 LQKENI. This CDR3 comprises 14 residues. The CDR3 DNA reads TGTGCCAGCTCACCGGGGTTCGGCAATCAGCCCCAGCATTTT. It yields the protein CASSPGFGNQPQHF.

This rearrangement joins TRBV15 to TRBJ2-1; 8 bases are shared with TRBD1. The CDR3 spans 15 residues. With 0 bases clipped from V and 9 bases from J, the junction kept 7 bases outside the gene matches. Germline CDR1 is LNHNV and CDR2 is YYDKDF (reference sequence). CDR3 region: CATSRDKQGGSEQFF. Written as DNA, the CDR3 is TGTGCCACCAGCAGAGATAAACAGGGGGGTTCTGAGCAGTTCTTC.

This clonotype was seen a few times. V usage is TRBV7-6 and J usage is TRBJ2-2, with D possibly TRBD1 on 5 matching bases. Germline-derived CDR1 and CDR2 are SGHVS and FNYEAQ. V lost 8 bases, J lost 4 bases, and 20 bases lay in between. The length of the CDR3 is 16 residues. The CDR3 reads CASSGLVSVPTGELFF. CDR3 coding DNA: TGTGCCAGCTCAGGGCTGGTCAGCGTCCCCACCGGGGAGCTGTTTTTT.

This rearrangement joins TRBV28 to TRBJ2-7, with a weak D call TRBD2 (6 bases). With 4 bases removed from V and 4 bases from J, the gap between germline ends came to 17 bases. CDR1 and CDR2 (germline): MDHEN, SYDVKM. This CDR3 spans 15 amino acids. This chain's CDR3 is CASSSDPGDPYEQYF. DNA of the CDR3: TGTGCCAGCAGTTCGGACCCGGGAGATCCTTACGAGCAGTACTTC.

The J gene is TRBJ2-1, the V gene TRBV6-5; D not certain. Trimming removed 9 bases at V and 5 bases at J, with 11 bases between. This CDR3 is 12 amino acids long. CDR1 and CDR2 (germline): MNHEY, SVGAGI. The CDR3 sequence: CASQAPDNEQFF. CDR3 DNA sequence: TGTGCCAGTCAGGCCCCAGACAATGAGCAGTTCTTC.

This clonotype was found a few times. This chain joins TRBV28 and TRBJ2-3; 7 bases are shared with TRBD1. The germline gives CDR1 MDHEN, CDR2 SYDVKM. CDR3 length: 15 amino acids. The ends lost 5 bases at V and 8 bases at J; junction bases unmatched: 13. CDR3 sequence (DNA): TGTGCCAGCAGTCGGAGCGGACAGGCCAGATCTACGCAGTATTTT. Translated: CASSRSGQARSTQYF.

This clonotype was recorded a few times. This sequence joins TRBV5-1 and TRBJ1-2, with 10 bases identical to TRBD1. Trimming took 0 bases from V and 2 from J; bases not matched to a gene: 7. Germline V CDR1 and CDR2: SGHRS, YFSETQ. The CDR3 has 17 residues. CDR3 region: CASSLGDRGNPNYGYTF. CDR3 DNA sequence: TGCGCCAGCAGCTTGGGGGACAGGGGAAATCCGAACTATGGCTACACCTTC.

V is TRBV13 and J is TRBJ2-1, with 7 nucleotides matching TRBD2. In germline, CDR1 is PRHDT, CDR2 FYEKMQ (reference sequence). This CDR3 has 15 residues. J was trimmed by 8 bases and V by 6 bases; bases with no gene match: 13. The CDR3 DNA reads TGTGCCAGCAGTTATCCGGGACTAACGGGGGATGAGCAGTTCTTC. Its translation is CASSYPGLTGDEQFF.

This clonotype has more than one count but fewer than ten. The genes are TRBV12-3 or TRBV12-4 and TRBJ1-6; D is ambiguous. The V end lost 1 base, the J end lost 9 bases, and 7 bases lay between the germline ends. The CDR3 loop spans 13 amino acids. This chain's CDR3 is CASSLGPGSPLHF. DNA of the CDR3: TGTGCCAGCAGTTTAGGTCCAGGTTCACCCCTCCACTTT.

The V gene is TRBV5-6, the J gene TRBJ2-5; TRBD2 agrees at 11 bases. CDR3 size: 14 residues. Germline CDR1 SGHDT, CDR2 YYEEEE. V shed 5 bases and J 5 bases; nucleotides not matched to a gene: 5. The DNA of the CDR3 is TGTGCCAGCAGTAAACTAGCGGGAGTGGAGACCCAGTACTTC. Translation gives CASSKLAGVETQYF.

The chain employs TRBV2 and TRBJ2-5; D possibly matches TRBD1 or TRBD2 (6 bases each). Germline V CDR1 and CDR2: SNHLY, FYNNEI. V shed 0 bases and J shed 5 bases, with 16 bases lying between them. The CDR3 loop spans 16 amino acids. The CDR3 protein is CASSEALGGTGETQYF. CDR3 sequence (DNA): TGTGCCAGCAGTGAAGCGCTGGGGGGCACGGGGGAGACCCAGTACTTC.

J is TRBJ2-5 and V is TRBV7-9; D ambiguous. The ends were cut back, 11 bases at V and 0 bases at J, with 16 bases in the middle. CDR1 is SEHNR, CDR2 FQNEAQ, per germline (reference sequence). CDR3 length equals 14 residues. The CDR3 region has the DNA TGTGCCGTCTTATCAGCCCGGTACCAAGAGACCCAGTACTTC. Translated, it gives CAVLSARYQETQYF.

The J gene is TRBJ2-7, the V gene TRBV10-3, with 8 bases matching TRBD2. The CDR3 has 19 residues. The V gene's germline CDR1 is ENHRY and CDR2 SYGVKD. J lost 2 bases, V lost 10 bases, and 25 bases had no gene match. CDR3 DNA: TGTGCCACTACTTGGGGAGGGGGGAGTGGCGGGAGGACCCCCTACGAGCAGTACTTC. Translation gives CATTWGGGSGGRTPYEQYF.

The rearrangement uses TRBV19 and TRBJ1-3; D is possibly TRBD1 (6 bases). This CDR3 comprises 16 residues. Germline CDR1 and CDR2: LNHDA and SQIVND (reference sequence). V lost 4 bases and J 2 bases, leaving 15 bases between the germline ends. The CDR3 coding sequence is TGTGCCAGTAGTAATGTACAGGGATCCCCTGGAAACACCATATATTTT. It codes for CASSNVQGSPGNTIYF.

J is TRBJ2-1 and V is TRBV5-1; 10 bases fit TRBD2. Germline CDR1 and CDR2: SGHRS and YFSETQ. The CDR3 has 15 amino acids. The junction had 2 bases not matched to a gene; V was cut back by 0 bases and J by 5 bases. The DNA for the CDR3 is TGCGCCAGCAGCTTGGCACTAGCGGGAAACAATGAGCAGTTCTTC. Translated: CASSLALAGNNEQFF.

This clonotype was detected only a few times. The chain combines TRBV20-1 with TRBJ1-1; no reliable D call. The germline V and J ends were trimmed by 5 bases and 1 base, with 14 bases remaining between them. Germline V lookup: CDR1 DFQATT, CDR2 SNEGSKA (reference sequence). This CDR3 region has 14 residues. The CDR3 DNA sequence: TGCAGTGCTCTCGGTGGAGGGCCGAACACTGAAGCTTTCTTT. Protein sequence: CSALGGGPNTEAFF.

The chain is built from TRBV24-1 and TRBJ2-5; the D is unclear. Germline CDR1 is KGHDR and CDR2 is SFDVKD. The CDR3 has 12 residues. Deletions cut 2 bases from V and 5 bases from J, with 5 bases between. The chain's CDR3 is CATSDSSETQYF. The CDR3 DNA reads as TGTGCCACCAGTGATTCGTCGGAGACCCAGTACTTC.

V gene TRBV7-2 combines with J gene TRBJ2-3; 7 bases line up with TRBD2. Per germline, CDR1 SGHTA and CDR2 FQGNSA. Trimming removed 2 bases from V and 5 bases from J; junction bases left unmatched: 4. The length of the CDR3 is 14 residues. The CDR3 nucleotides read TGTGCCAGCAGCTTAAGCGGGACTTTAGATACGCAGTATTTT. This encodes CASSLSGTLDTQYF.

The chain couples TRBV12-3 or TRBV12-4 to TRBJ1-1, with 8 bases identical to TRBD1. V lost 6 bases and J lost 1; bases outside the gene matches: 7. The CDR3 runs 15 residues. The CDR3 loop reads CASRTRQGWNTEAFF. The CDR3 region has the DNA TGTGCCAGCAGAACTAGACAGGGGTGGAACACTGAAGCTTTCTTT.

This chain connects TRBV20-1 to TRBJ1-1; tentatively, D is TRBD1 (6 bases). With 3 bases removed from V and 3 bases from J, the gap between germline ends came to 14 bases. Germline lookup yields CDR1 DFQATT and CDR2 SNEGSKA (reference sequence). This CDR3 has 14 residues. The CDR3 DNA reads as TGCAGTGCTAGGCGGACAGAAGTGCACACTGAAGCTTTCTTT. Translation gives CSARRTEVHTEAFF.

This clonotype has more than one count but fewer than ten. The J gene is TRBJ2-3, the V gene TRBV5-4; D not certain. V was shortened by 5 bases and J by 1 base, with 14 bases between the two germline ends. The CDR3 totals 15 residues. Looked up from germline, CDR1 is SGHNT and CDR2 is YYREEE (reference sequence). The CDR3 here is CASSQTPFGTDTQYF. CDR3 in DNA: TGTGCCAGCAGTCAGACTCCTTTCGGCACAGATACGCAGTATTTT.

The V call is TRBV6-5, the J call TRBJ2-7; a weak D match, TRBD1 (6 bases). Trimming stripped 2 bases from V and 6 bases from J, with 14 bases between. The germline CDR1 and CDR2 sequences are MNHEY and SVGAGI. CDR3 length: 14 amino acids. The CDR3 region has the DNA TGTGCCAGCAGTTACGAAGGACAGACGCTCGAGCAGTACTTC. Protein product: CASSYEGQTLEQYF.